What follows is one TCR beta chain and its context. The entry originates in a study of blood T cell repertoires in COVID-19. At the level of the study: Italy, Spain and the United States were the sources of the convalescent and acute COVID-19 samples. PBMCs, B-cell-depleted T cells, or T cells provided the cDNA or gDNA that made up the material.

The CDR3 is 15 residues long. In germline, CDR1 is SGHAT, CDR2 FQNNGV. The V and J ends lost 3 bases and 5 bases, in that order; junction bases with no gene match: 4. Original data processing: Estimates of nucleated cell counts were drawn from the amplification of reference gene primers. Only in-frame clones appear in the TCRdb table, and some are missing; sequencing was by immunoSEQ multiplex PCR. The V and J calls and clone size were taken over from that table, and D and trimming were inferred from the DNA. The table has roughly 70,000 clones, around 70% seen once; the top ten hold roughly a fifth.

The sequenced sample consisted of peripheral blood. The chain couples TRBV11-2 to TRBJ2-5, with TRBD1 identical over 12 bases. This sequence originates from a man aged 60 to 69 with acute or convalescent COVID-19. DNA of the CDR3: TGTGCCAGCAGCTTGGGACAGGGGGCTTGGGAGACCCAGTACTTC. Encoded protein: CASSLGQGAWETQYF.